One and the same sample provided the 20 T cell receptor beta chains below, sequenced in a study of memory CD4+ T cells and cytomegalovirus serostatus. Single viable CD3+CD4+CD8-CD45RO+ cells were sorted as the memory CD4+ T cells. The data were produced by immunoSEQ multiplex PCR, yet TCRdb's version contains in-frame clones alone and is incomplete. Of 50,000 to 70,000 clones in the sample, about 80% were seen once. The source material was memory CD4+ T cells from blood. The origin of the receptors is an adult in good health and CMV-seropositive.

The chain links TRBV28 to TRBJ2-3; 7 nucleotides agree with TRBD2. This CDR3 has 15 amino acids. The germline CDR1 and CDR2 sequences are MDHEN and SYDVKM. V shed 4 bases, J shed 0 bases, and the junction held 4 bases outside the gene matches. The CDR3 sequence is CASSWGGGSTDTQYF. The CDR3 coding sequence is TGTGCCAGCAGTTGGGGGGGTGGTAGCACAGATACGCAGTATTTT.

This sequence joins TRBV7-2 and TRBJ2-5; weak D call: TRBD2 (6 bases). Germline V lookup: CDR1 SGHTA, CDR2 FQGNSA. CDR3 length: 13 residues. Trimming took 6 bases from V and 4 from J, leaving 12 bases between them. The CDR3 region has the DNA TGTGCCAGCAGTCGGGAGTTTAGAGAGACCCAGTACTTC. Protein product: CASSREFRETQYF. Based on the CDR3 plus reference TRBV7-2 and TRBJ2-5, the full variable domain is GAGVSQSPSNKVTEKGKDVELRCDPISGHTALYWYRQSLGQGLEFLIYFQGNSAPDKSGLPSDRFSAERTGGSVSTLTIQRTQQEDSAVYLCASSREFRETQYFGPGTRLLVL.

The chain is built from TRBV18 and TRBJ2-2; tentatively, D is TRBD1 (5 bases). CDR3 size: 15 residues. Germline CDR1 and CDR2: KGHSH and LQKENI. Trimming took off 3 bases at V and 3 bases at J, with 11 bases between the two ends. DNA for the CDR3: TGTGCCAGCTCACCGGGCAGGGTTGACACCGGGGAGCTGTTTTTT. It specifies CASSPGRVDTGELFF.

The V and J genes are TRBV15 and TRBJ1-4; unclear D gene. This CDR3 spans 16 amino acids. Germline CDR1 and CDR2: LNHNV and YYDKDF (reference sequence). V dropped 1 base and J dropped 7 bases, with 16 bases sitting between them. This CDR3 reads CATSRGLSVGGEKLFF. CDR3 nucleotide sequence: TGTGCCACCAGCAGAGGGTTATCCGTGGGTGGTGAAAAACTGTTTTTT.

This clone was seen only a few times. V usage is TRBV2 and J usage is TRBJ2-7, with D maybe TRBD2 (5 bases). Trimming pared 1 base from V and 1 base from J, leaving 8 bases between. The CDR3 spans 14 residues. Germline lookup yields CDR1 SNHLY and CDR2 FYNNEI. CDR3 nucleotides: TGTGCCAGCAGTGAAGGGCGCGGGTCCTACGAGCAGTACTTC. It is translated as CASSEGRGSYEQYF.

The chain recombines TRBV5-6 with TRBJ2-3; unclear D gene. Trimming took 3 bases from V and 0 from J, leaving 11 bases between them. CDR3 length: 15 residues. The germline V gene has CDR1 SGHDT and CDR2 YYEEEE. CDR3 nucleotides: TGTGCCAGCAGCTGGGCGATGGCTAGCACAGATACGCAGTATTTT. It translates to CASSWAMASTDTQYF.

The chain uses TRBV15 and TRBJ2-4; D possibly uses TRBD1 or TRBD2 (6 bases each). The V and J ends lost 4 bases and 6 bases respectively, with 10 bases between them. In germline, CDR1 is LNHNV, CDR2 YYDKDF (reference sequence). The CDR3 has 13 amino acids. CDR3 nucleotides: TGTGCCACCAGCACCAAGGGGGGAAACATTCAGTACTTC. This translates into CATSTKGGNIQYF. Full variable domain (remainder filled in from reference TRBV15 and TRBJ2-4): DAMVIQNPRYQVTQFGKPVTLSCSQTLNHNVMYWYQQKSSQAPKLLFHYYDKDFNNEADTPDNFQSRRPNTSFCFLDIRSPGLGDTAMYLCATSTKGGNIQYFGAGTRLSVL.

This sequence joins TRBV27 and TRBJ2-3, with 16 bases that match TRBD2. Losses at the gene ends were 3 bases for V and 0 bases for J; bases not matched to a gene: 9. The CDR3 covers 20 residues. Germline V gene sequence: CDR1 MNHEY, CDR2 SMNVEV (reference sequence). This CDR3 reads CASSFLGLAGGPDSTDTQYF. The CDR3 DNA follows: TGTGCCAGCAGTTTTTTGGGACTAGCGGGAGGGCCCGATAGCACAGATACGCAGTATTTT.

The V and J genes are TRBV10-3 and TRBJ1-1; D gene uncertain. V lost 4 bases and J lost 2, with 5 bases in between. The germline V gene has CDR1 ENHRY and CDR2 SYGVKD. This CDR3 region has 12 residues. The chain's CDR3 is CAISASNTEAFF. The CDR3 region has the DNA TGTGCCATCAGTGCCTCCAACACTGAAGCTTTCTTT.

The chain joins TRBV2 to TRBJ2-7; TRBD2 agrees at 9 bases. The V gene end was trimmed by 8 bases and the J gene end by 3 bases; junction bases not matched to a gene: 5. This CDR3 has 13 residues. CDR1 is SNHLY, CDR2 FYNNEI, per germline. CDR3 residues: CASQTSGGYEQYF. The CDR3 nucleotides are TGTGCCAGCCAGACTAGCGGAGGCTACGAGCAGTACTTC.

This clone was counted a few times. The chain is built from TRBV19 and TRBJ1-5; D is possibly TRBD1 (5 bases). The germline V gene has CDR1 LNHDA and CDR2 SQIVND (reference sequence). Deletions cut 0 bases from V and 7 bases from J, with 19 bases between. This CDR3 is 17 amino acids long. DNA of the CDR3: TGTGCCAGTAGTATAGACGGTACCGGGACGACGGGGCAGCCCCAGCATTTT. Translating it yields CASSIDGTGTTGQPQHF.

The chain couples TRBV5-4 to TRBJ2-5, with 12 nucleotides matching TRBD1. This CDR3 is 19 amino acids long. Germline-derived CDR1 and CDR2 are SGHNT and YYREEE (reference sequence). The J segment lost 4 bases and the V segment lost 3 bases, leaving 16 bases of the junction unmatched. This chain's CDR3 is CASSSPGTGGPQPRETQYF. As DNA, the CDR3 is TGTGCCAGCAGCTCCCCCGGGACAGGGGGCCCTCAACCCCGAGAGACCCAGTACTTC.

This chain joins TRBV2 and TRBJ1-1; D is ambiguous. This CDR3 contains 13 residues. V was pared by 7 bases and J by 4 bases, with 13 bases between. CDR1 is SNHLY, CDR2 FYNNEI, per germline. Here the CDR3 DNA reads TGTGCCAGCACTCCGGGCAGAGGCACTGAAGCTTTCTTT. Its translation: CASTPGRGTEAFF.

The J gene is TRBJ2-1, the V gene TRBV14; TRBD2 aligns across 7 bases. The germline CDR1 and CDR2 sequences are SGHDN and FVKESK. With V trimmed by 2 bases and J by 7 bases, 11 bases remained unmatched. The CDR3 has 16 amino acids. This CDR3 is CASSQFFTGGGNEQFF. The CDR3 DNA reads as TGTGCCAGCAGCCAATTCTTCACGGGAGGTGGTAATGAGCAGTTCTTC.

This clone has only a few counts. The genes are TRBV5-4 and TRBJ2-6; TRBD2 might be the D (5 bases). The ends were cut back, 0 bases at V and 2 bases at J, with 15 bases in the middle. The length of the CDR3 is 18 residues. Germline V lookup: CDR1 SGHNT, CDR2 YYREEE (reference sequence). The CDR3 is CASSLGGLTSTGANVLTF. Written as DNA, the CDR3 is TGTGCCAGCAGCTTGGGCGGACTGACCTCGACTGGGGCCAACGTCCTGACTTTC.

V and J are TRBV7-2 and TRBJ1-1; D gene ambiguous. Trimming pared 5 bases from V and 1 base from J, leaving 11 bases between. CDR1 and CDR2 (germline): SGHTA, FQGNSA. This CDR3 spans 14 amino acids. This CDR3 is CASSARRANTEAFF. In nucleotides, the CDR3 is TGTGCCAGCAGCGCGAGGCGGGCGAACACTGAAGCTTTCTTT. The complete variable domain, with remaining parts taken from reference TRBV7-2 and TRBJ1-1, reads GAGVSQSPSNKVTEKGKDVELRCDPISGHTALYWYRQSLGQGLEFLIYFQGNSAPDKSGLPSDRFSAERTGGSVSTLTIQRTQQEDSAVYLCASSARRANTEAFFGQGTRLTVV.

V gene TRBV7-9 combines with J gene TRBJ2-4; a weak D match, TRBD2 (6 bases). Deletions cut 3 bases from V and 9 bases from J, with 12 bases between. The CDR3 covers 13 residues. Germline values: CDR1 SEHNR, CDR2 FQNEAQ (reference sequence). As DNA, the CDR3 is TGTGCCAGCAGCTTCGGGACTCCCCCCATTCAGTACTTC. This codes for CASSFGTPPIQYF.

The sample holds one count of this clone. This sequence joins TRBV2 and TRBJ2-7; D is perhaps TRBD1 (6 bases). Germline V CDR1 and CDR2: SNHLY, FYNNEI. The CDR3 spans 12 residues. The ends were cut back, 6 bases at V and 2 bases at J, with 8 bases in the middle. The CDR3 here is CASSAGAYEQYF. The CDR3 coding sequence is TGTGCCAGCAGCGCAGGGGCCTACGAGCAGTACTTC.

This clone was counted between two and nine times. The CDR3 sequence: CASSFTTGEAFF. Written as DNA, the CDR3 is TGTGCCAGCAGCTTTACGACAGGGGAAGCTTTCTTT. The V call is TRBV7-9, the J call TRBJ1-1, with TRBD1 matching 7 bases. The germline CDR1 and CDR2 sequences are SEHNR and FQNEAQ (reference sequence). There are 12 residues in the CDR3. V lost 3 bases, J lost 8 bases, and 3 bases stayed unmatched.

This clone was found once. The gene calls are TRBV29-1 and TRBJ1-1, with 7 bases aligning to TRBD1. V was clipped by 4 bases and J by 3 bases; unmatched bases: 8. The germline V gene has CDR1 SQVTM and CDR2 ANQGSEA. The CDR3 has 14 amino acids. CDR3 sequence: CSVGQGGWYTEAFF. The CDR3 DNA sequence: TGCAGCGTTGGACAGGGTGGTTGGTACACTGAAGCTTTCTTT.